The clone carrying this T cell receptor (beta chain) showed up just a few times. Its antigen is undetermined. The germline gives CDR1 DFQATT, CDR2 SNEGSKA (reference sequence). The V and J ends lost 3 bases and 7 bases respectively, with 16 bases between them. This CDR3 comprises 15 residues. The sample comes from a study of vaccination and CD4 T cells after COVID-19. Oncomine TCR Beta short-read sequencing was applied to DNA from cultured CD4+ T cells. TCRdb re-called the PCR reads through MiXCR, storing one row per CDR3 protein. Of about 15,000 distinct CDR3 sequences in the sample, about 47% were seen once. Documented treatment: approximately 10-day PBMC culture with coronavirus spike peptide pools or control peptides (ViraFEST assay). Per well, some 2.2 million PBMCs were cultured in the presence of about 10 IU/ml IL-2 and around 10 ug/ml peptide pools.

The TCR sequence derives from a human donor who had recovered from COVID-19. The chain combines TRBV20-1 with TRBJ1-6; D uncertain. Sequencing was carried out using CD4+ T cells from blood, cultured in vitro. The CDR3 DNA is TGCAGTGCTAGCAGAGGAAGGGTGGGAAATTCACCCCTCCACTTT. Residues: CSASRGRVGNSPLHF.